The sequence of this TCR beta chain was determined in a study of graft-versus-host responses after intestinal transplantation. Study information: In this cohort, recipients had multivisceral, liver-intestinal, or isolated intestinal transplants.

Points from the study as a whole: Recipient marrow contained GvH clones, some of which appeared first in ileum or blood.

From germline, CDR1 is SGHRS and CDR2 YFSETQ. The length of the CDR3 is 18 residues. V lost 4 bases and J 1 base, leaving 23 bases between the germline ends. Comment on this clone: The antigen remains undetermined.

The table came from immunoSEQ multiplex PCR; TCRdb's copy has only in-frame clones and leaves some out. The top ten clones hold approximately 0.84% of a sample with about 90,000 clones, about four fifths of them seen once. This TCR derives from a human donor who received an intestinal transplant. The chain recombines TRBV5-1 with TRBJ2-5; possible D gene TRBD2, 7 bases. The material sequenced was unstimulated CD4+ T cells sorted from spleen or lymph node cells, taken before intestinal transplant. CDR3 bases: TGCGCCAGCAGCCTGGGGGGGGGCCCGGGGATCATCCAAGAGACCCAGTACTTC. This gives the protein CASSLGGGPGIIQETQYF.